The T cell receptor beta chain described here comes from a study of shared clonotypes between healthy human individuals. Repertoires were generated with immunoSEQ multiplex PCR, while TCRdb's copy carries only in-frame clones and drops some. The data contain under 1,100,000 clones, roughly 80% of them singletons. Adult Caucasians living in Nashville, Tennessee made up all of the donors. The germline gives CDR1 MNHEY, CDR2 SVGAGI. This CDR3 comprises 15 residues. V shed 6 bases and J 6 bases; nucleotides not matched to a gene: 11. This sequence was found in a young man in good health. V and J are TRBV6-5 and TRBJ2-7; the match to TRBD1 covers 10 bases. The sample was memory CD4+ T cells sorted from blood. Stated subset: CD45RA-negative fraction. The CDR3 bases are TGTGCCAGCAGCTTAACCGGGACAGGGGCACTCGAGCAGTACTTC. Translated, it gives CASSLTGTGALEQYF.